Below are 9 T cell receptor beta chains sequenced from a single sample in a study of blood T cell repertoires in COVID-19. The repertoire was sequenced with immunoSEQ multiplex PCR; TCRdb's copy has only in-frame clones and lacks some. This table has about 150,000 clones, more than 75% appearing once. Material: peripheral blood. The receptor set was obtained from a human donor with acute or convalescent COVID-19. The donor label of this sample is uncertain.

The chain joins TRBV7-9 to TRBJ1-2; D ambiguous. Germline V gives CDR1 SEHNR, CDR2 FQNEAQ (reference sequence). Deletions cut 1 base from V and 7 bases from J, with 10 bases between. The CDR3 loop spans 13 amino acids. The CDR3: CASSLEVDFGYTF. DNA for the CDR3: TGTGCCAGCAGCTTAGAGGTTGACTTTGGCTACACCTTC.

The rearrangement links TRBV3-1 (or the pseudogene TRBV3-2) to TRBJ1-2; 7 bases align to TRBD1. The V and J ends lost 1 base and 1 base, in that order; junction bases with no gene match: 6. The CDR3 runs 16 residues. CDR1 is LGHDT and CDR2 is YNNKEL in the germline V gene (reference sequence). In DNA, the CDR3 is TGTGCCAGCAGCCAAGGTTATGACAGGGTTAACTATGGCTACACCTTC. Its protein product is CASSQGYDRVNYGYTF.

The chain uses TRBV5-4 and TRBJ2-3, with D perhaps TRBD1 (9 bases). This CDR3 contains 15 residues. In germline, CDR1 is SGHNT, CDR2 YYREEE (reference sequence). V was trimmed by 4 bases and J by 10 bases, leaving 22 bases between them. The DNA of the CDR3 is TGTGCCAGCAGCCCAGGGACAGGGCGGGGGGAGGCGCAGTATTTT. It translates to CASSPGTGRGEAQYF.

The genes are TRBV5-1 and TRBJ1-6; TRBD1 aligns across 7 bases. Germline V gives CDR1 SGHRS, CDR2 YFSETQ. The CDR3 is made up of 15 amino acids. V was pared by 3 bases and J by 9 bases, with 9 bases of the junction left unmatched. CDR3: CASSSRQGVGSPLHF. Here the CDR3 DNA reads TGCGCCAGCAGCTCCCGACAGGGAGTCGGTTCACCCCTCCACTTT.

The V gene is TRBV23-1, the J gene TRBJ2-1, with D possibly matching TRBD1 (5 bases). TRBV23-1 is assigned to the ORF class and has an uncertain function. CDR3 length: 15 amino acids. Trimming stripped 4 bases from V and 6 bases from J, with 16 bases between. In DNA form, the CDR3 reads TGCGCCAGCAGTCTGTGGTTAAAGGGGATCAATGAGCAGTTCTTC. This translates into CASSLWLKGINEQFF.

The chain has TRBV11-2 and TRBJ1-4; D is unclear. CDR1 and CDR2 from the germline V gene are SGHAT and FQNNGV. The V end lost 2 bases, the J end lost 3 bases, and 7 bases lay between the germline ends. CDR3 size: 14 residues. The CDR3 nucleotides are TGTGCCAGCAGCTTACCGGGGTCTAATGAAAAACTGTTTTTT. It specifies CASSLPGSNEKLFF.

J is TRBJ1-5 and V is TRBV4-2; D is unresolved. Trimming removed 0 bases at V and 6 bases at J, with 12 bases between. CDR3 size: 15 residues. CDR1 and CDR2 (germline): LGHNA, YNFKEQ. In nucleotides, the CDR3 is TGTGCCAGCAGCCAAGAGGCGGTGCCTATTCAGCCCCAGCATTTT. It translates to CASSQEAVPIQPQHF.

The chain combines TRBV5-1 with TRBJ2-7; 10 positions match TRBD1. Per germline, CDR1 SGHRS and CDR2 YFSETQ. This CDR3 has 14 residues. Trimming cost V 4 bases and J 2 bases; bases outside gene matches: 3. The CDR3 here is CASSQGQGPYEQYF. CDR3 nucleotides: TGCGCCAGCAGCCAGGGACAGGGGCCCTACGAGCAGTACTTC.

V usage is TRBV7-2 and J usage is TRBJ2-2; D might be TRBD1 (5 bases). Germline V lookup: CDR1 SGHTA, CDR2 FQGNSA. The CDR3 has 16 residues. Trimming pared 2 bases from V and 3 bases from J, leaving 13 bases between. CDR3 DNA: TGTGCCAGCAGCTTACTGGGCAGGGAAGACACCGGGGAGCTGTTTTTT. This encodes CASSLLGREDTGELFF. Full variable domain (outside the CDR3, taken from reference TRBV7-2 and TRBJ2-2): GAGVSQSPSNKVTEKGKDVELRCDPISGHTALYWYRQSLGQGLEFLIYFQGNSAPDKSGLPSDRFSAERTGGSVSTLTIQRTQQEDSAVYLCASSLLGREDTGELFFGEGSRLTVL.